This entry is about one T cell receptor beta chain. Generated by immunoSEQ multiplex PCR, the TCRdb table keeps only in-frame clones and is missing some. The sample holds 20,000 to 25,000 clones, 77% seen once. The data were taken from a study of ipilimumab plus nivolumab after autologous stem cell transplantation. The CDR3 runs 17 residues. V was cut by 2 bases and J by 6 bases, with 20 bases left in between. The germline CDR1 and CDR2 sequences are SGHNT and YYREEE (reference sequence). Sequenced here: PBMCs, sampled in a trial of ipilimumab plus nivolumab as post-transplant consolidation. This receptor was identified in a male donor with diffuse large B-cell lymphoma. V and J are TRBV5-4 and TRBJ2-2; D is undetermined. CDR3 residues: CASSFVRSTFTAGELFF. The DNA for the CDR3 is TGTGCCAGCAGCTTTGTTCGTTCGACTTTCACCGCCGGGGAGCTGTTTTTT.